This T cell receptor (beta chain) was sequenced for a study of blood T cell repertoires in COVID-19. The wider study: Donors in the United States, Italy and Spain gave samples during acute or convalescent COVID-19. PBMCs, B-cell-depleted T cells, or T cells provided the cDNA or gDNA that made up the material.

In the source study's methods: Amplification with reference gene primers provided the estimates of nucleated cell counts. TCRdb's table, derived via immunoSEQ multiplex PCR, lists solely in-frame clones and lacks some. The DNA was the basis for D and trimming; V, J and clone size are from that table. The table lists 200,000 to 300,000 clones, about 88% of them singletons. V gave up 4 bases and J gave up 3 bases; unmatched junction bases: 7. The CDR3 totals 15 residues. Germline CDR1 MGHDK, CDR2 SYGVNS. The chain joins TRBV25-1 to TRBJ1-2, with 8 bases lining up with TRBD1. Material: peripheral blood. The source of this sequence is a young man with active or convalescent COVID-19. The CDR3 sequence: CASSARTGRYYGYTF. CDR3 bases: TGTGCCAGCAGTGCCCGGACAGGGCGCTACTATGGCTACACCTTC.